What follows describes a single TCR beta chain. V lost 3 bases to trimming and J lost 2 bases; unmatched junction nucleotides: 3. The length of the CDR3 is 15 residues. CDR1 and CDR2 (germline): LGHNA, YSLEER. It was during active infection that Seattle patients were enrolled and then longitudinally followed. Authors' analysis steps: Counts of nucleated cells, estimated from reference gene primer amplification, were obtained. The data were produced by immunoSEQ multiplex PCR, yet TCRdb's version contains in-frame clones alone and is incomplete. V and J calls and clone size are those listed in that table; D and trimming were worked out from the DNA. The sample lists about 170,000 clones, approximately 91% occurring once. The source of the sample is a study of blood T cell repertoires in COVID-19. The wider study: Samples representing acute and convalescent COVID-19 were sourced from the United States, Italy and Spain. The cDNA or gDNA used as material had been derived from T cells, B-cell-depleted T cells, or PBMCs.

This TCR was recovered from a man aged 18 to 29 with COVID-19, enrolled during active disease. The chain couples TRBV4-3 to TRBJ1-3; 8 nucleotides match TRBD1. The source material was peripheral blood. Written as DNA, the CDR3 is TGCGCCAGCAGCCAGACAGGGGCGGCTGGAAACACCATATATTTT. Translating it yields CASSQTGAAGNTIYF.